The rows below give T cell receptor beta chains drawn from one sample of a study of cytomegalovirus exposure and HLA in healthy donors. Clones were sequenced by immunoSEQ multiplex PCR, and TCRdb holds only the in-frame ones, with some missing. The table has about 77,000 clones, about 84% seen once. The specimen was PBMCs. These receptor sequences come from a middle-aged man in good health and CMV-seronegative. Each CDR3 is given with its conserved first and last residue. D genes are given only for firm matches. Expanded clones are given a class, and other clones once, few, many or no size at all.

D | J | V | size | length | DNA | CDR3
TRBD1 | TRBJ1-5 | TRBV7-2 | - | 15 | TGTGCCAGCAGCCCGGGGACAGGGGAATCTCAGCCCCAGCATTTT | CASSPGTGESQPQHF
- | TRBJ1-1 | TRBV7-6 | - | 14 | TGTGCCAGCAGCCCCCAGACGGGGGTCACTGAAGCTTTCTTT | CASSPQTGVTEAFF
TRBD1 | TRBJ2-7 | TRBV11-3 | - | 13 | TGTGCCAGCAGCCGGGACAGCTCCTACGAGCAGTACTTC | CASSRDSSYEQYF
TRBD1 | TRBJ1-1 | TRBV4-2 | once | 18 | TGTGCCAGCAGCCAAGATTTTGGTACAGGGGTTATGAACACTGAAGCTTTCTTT | CASSQDFGTGVMNTEAFF
TRBD1 | TRBJ2-1 | TRBV30 | - | 14 | TGTGCCTGGAGTGTGGGACAGAAATACAATGAGCAGTTCTTC | CAWSVGQKYNEQFF
- | TRBJ2-7 | TRBV5-1 | - | 11 | TGCGCCAGCTATAATTCGGGCGAGCAGTACTTC | CASYNSGEQYF
TRBD1 | TRBJ2-1 | TRBV10-1 | - | 12 | TGCGCCAGCAGCCGACAGGGGGGTGAGCAGTTCTTC | CASSRQGGEQFF
- | TRBJ2-6 | TRBV6-4 | few | 16 | TGTGCCAGCAGTGACGTTGCCAGCTCTGGGGCCAACGTCCTGACTTTC | CASSDVASSGANVLTF
TRBD2 | TRBJ2-1 | TRBV18 | - | 13 | TGTGCCAGCTCACCGGGACTAGTGGATGAGCAGTTCTTC | CASSPGLVDEQFF
- | TRBJ2-1 | TRBV5-1 | few | 13 | TGCGCCAGCAGCTTGGCCCCAATCAATGAGCAGTTCTTC | CASSLAPINEQFF
TRBD2 | TRBJ2-1 | TRBV19 | once | 14 | TGTGCCAGTAGTATCGGGGGGTCCTACAATGAGCAGTTCTTC | CASSIGGSYNEQFF
- | TRBJ2-2 | TRBV7-9 | - | 13 | TGTGCCCACAGCCTTTCGAACACCGGGGAGCTGTTTTTT | CAHSLSNTGELFF
TRBD2 | TRBJ2-3 | TRBV7-9 | - | 17 | TGTGCCAGCAGCCCCCGGACTAGCGGGGGCCTCACAGATACGCAGTATTTT | CASSPRTSGGLTDTQYF
TRBD1 | TRBJ1-2 | TRBV7-2 | - | 13 | TGTGCCAGCAGCCCGGACAGGGAGTATGGCTACACCTTC | CASSPDREYGYTF
- | TRBJ2-6 | TRBV5-1 | - | 15 | TGCGCCAGCAGCTTGCGGAGCTCTGGGGCCAACGTCCTGACTTTC | CASSLRSSGANVLTF
TRBD1 | TRBJ1-2 | TRBV19 | - | 16 | TGTGCCAGTAGTATAGGCTCCGAACAGGGGCACTATGGCTACACCTTC | CASSIGSEQGHYGYTF
TRBD1 | TRBJ2-7 | TRBV30 | - | 13 | TGTGCCTGGAGCATAAGCGGACAGGTCGTAGAGTACTTC | CAWSISGQVVEYF
- | TRBJ1-2 | TRBV6-1 | once | 14 | TGTGCCAGCAGTGAGATCGGAACAGAGAGCGGCTACACCTTC | CASSEIGTESGYTF
- | TRBJ1-2 | TRBV29-1 | - | 14 | TGCAGCGTCCCACCGGGTGGAGGGAGCTATGGCTACACCTTC | CSVPPGGGSYGYTF
TRBD1 | TRBJ1-5 | TRBV7-6 | - | 16 | TGTGCCAGCAGCCTAACAGGGGGCTCGGGCAATCAGCCCCAGCATTTT | CASSLTGGSGNQPQHF
TRBD1 | TRBJ1-5 | TRBV11-2 | - | 15 | TGTGCCAGCAGACTGGGACAGGGGACAAATCAGCCCCAGCATTTT | CASRLGQGTNQPQHF
- | TRBJ1-5 | TRBV5-5 | - | 16 | TGTGCCAGCAGTGGAGATGGCAGATTTAGCAATCAGCCCCAGCATTTT | CASSGDGRFSNQPQHF
- | TRBJ2-1 | TRBV2 | once | 13 | TGTGCCAGCAGTCAGGGGCTCTACAATGAGCAGTTCTTC | CASSQGLYNEQFF
- | TRBJ1-1 | TRBV6-6 | - | 15 | TGTGCCAGCAGTTACGGGGCAGGGATGAACACTGAAGCTTTCTTT | CASSYGAGMNTEAFF
- | TRBJ2-7 | TRBV7-2 | - | 14 | TGTGCCAGCAGCGAGCGGTCAGGGGCGTACGAGCAGTACTTC | CASSERSGAYEQYF
- | TRBJ2-2 | TRBV10-1 | - | 14 | TGCGCCAGCAGTGAGGGGCGGGGAACCGGGGAGCTGTTTTTT | CASSEGRGTGELFF
TRBD2 | TRBJ2-7 | TRBV27 | - | 14 | TGTGCCAGCAGTTTCAGCACTAGCGGCTACGAGCAGTACTTC | CASSFSTSGYEQYF
- | TRBJ2-3 | TRBV9 | few | 17 | TGTGCCAGCAGCGTAGGCTTTCTTGGGGGGGCCGGAGATACGCAGTATTTT | CASSVGFLGGAGDTQYF
TRBD2 | TRBJ2-3 | TRBV19 | - | 16 | TGTGCCAGTAAACCAGGGACTAGCGGGTACACAGATACGCAGTATTTT | CASKPGTSGYTDTQYF
TRBD2 | TRBJ2-3 | TRBV5-1 | - | 17 | TGCGCCAGCAGCACGGCCCTGACTAGCGGGGCTGCGCATACGCAGTATTTT | CASSTALTSGAAHTQYF
TRBD1 | TRBJ2-5 | TRBV28 | - | 18 | TGTGCCAGCAGCACTATCTCCTGGACAGGGGTCATCCAAGAGACCCAGTACTTC | CASSTISWTGVIQETQYF
- | TRBJ2-7 | TRBV7-9 | once | 13 | TGTTCCAGCAGCTTAGGCGTTGAGGCCGAGCAGTACTTC | CSSSLGVEAEQYF
- | TRBJ2-7 | TRBV7-2 | - | 16 | TGTGCCAGCAGCTTGTCCACAGGGCCCAAAGGCTACGAGCAGTACTTC | CASSLSTGPKGYEQYF
TRBD2 | TRBJ2-2 | TRBV15 | - | 13 | TGTGCCACCAGCGTGGGGGGGAACGGGGAGCTGTTTTTT | CATSVGGNGELFF
TRBD1 | TRBJ2-7 | TRBV6-5 | - | 15 | TGTGCCAGCAGAAGCCGGGGACAGGCCTCCTACGAGCAGTACTTC | CASRSRGQASYEQYF
- | TRBJ1-2 | TRBV4-1 | - | 15 | TGCGCCAGCAGCCAAGACATTGAGCGGACCTATGGCTACACCTTC | CASSQDIERTYGYTF
- | TRBJ1-2 | TRBV19 | - | 14 | TGTGCCAGTAGTTTTGGGAGGTACAACTATGGCTACACCTTC | CASSFGRYNYGYTF
- | TRBJ1-4 | TRBV6-5 | few | 13 | TGTGCCAGCATGGCCACTAATAATGAAAAACTGTTTTTT | CASMATNNEKLFF
TRBD2 | TRBJ2-5 | TRBV7-3 | once | 15 | TGTGCCAGCAGCCACCAAGCGGGGGGTGTCGAGACCCAGTACTTC | CASSHQAGGVETQYF
TRBD1 | TRBJ1-1 | TRBV7-9 | - | 18 | TGTGCCAGCAGCTTCGGAGGGACAGGGCGATTCCTGAACACTGAAGCTTTCTTT | CASSFGGTGRFLNTEAFF
- | TRBJ1-1 | TRBV11-1 | once | 13 | TGTGCCAGCAGCTTATCGGGGGGCACTGAAGCTTTCTTT | CASSLSGGTEAFF
TRBD1 | TRBJ1-2 | TRBV27 | - | 13 | TGTGCCAGCAGTCTGGCAGGGGGACTTGGCTACACCTTC | CASSLAGGLGYTF
TRBD1 | TRBJ2-2 | TRBV2 | - | 15 | TGTGCCAGTACTCCGGGACAGGGAAACACCGGGGAGCTGTTTTTT | CASTPGQGNTGELFF
- | TRBJ1-1 | TRBV11-2 | - | 11 | TGTGCCAGCAGCTTAAATTTCGAGGCTTTCTTT | CASSLNFEAFF
TRBD1 | TRBJ2-5 | TRBV5-1 | - | 14 | TGCGCCAGCAGCCCGTACAGGGGGAAAGAGACCCAGTACTTC | CASSPYRGKETQYF